This TCR beta chain was sequenced for a study of cytomegalovirus exposure and HLA in healthy donors. Whole-study context: A subsequent analysis reported that the roughly 120 validation repertoires were produced on the same platform that had also been used for the 600 to 800 first-cohort repertoires. Points from the study as a whole: Cytomegalovirus association was assigned to more than 150 TCR beta chains.

In the case of this clone: The antigen is undetermined.

Assay: immunoSEQ multiplex PCR; the TCRdb copy retains only in-frame clones and omits some. The sample has 150,000 to 200,000 clones, about 86% seen once; the top ten hold 5% to 7%. Sample: PBMCs. This receptor was obtained from a woman in her thirties in good health and CMV-seronegative.

This chain's CDR3 is CASRAQGVDQPQHF. For the CDR3, the DNA is TGTGCCAGCAGGGCACAGGGGGTCGATCAGCCCCAGCATTTT. V is TRBV6-1 and J is TRBJ1-5; 8 bases line up with TRBD1. The germline gives CDR1 MNHNS, CDR2 SASEGT. There are 14 residues in the CDR3. V was clipped by 6 bases and J by 5 bases; unmatched bases: 6.